This T cell receptor (beta chain) originates from a study of cytomegalovirus exposure and HLA in healthy donors. About the research overall: Of the donors genotyped, 300 to 500 in all, 75% to 85% fell in the Caucasian-associated ancestry cluster.

Germline V lookup: CDR1 SNHLY, CDR2 FYNNEI. Trimming removed 5 bases from V and 13 bases from J; junction bases left unmatched: 11. The CDR3 sequence is 14 residues long. This clone was found a few times. Primers: 60 Vbeta forward and 13 Jbeta reverse. Repertoires were generated with immunoSEQ multiplex PCR, while TCRdb's copy carries only in-frame clones and drops some. The sample has approximately 120,000 clones; around 78% are singletons. Sequenced: PBMCs. This TCR was recovered from a man in his forties or fifties in good health and CMV-seronegative. The chain has TRBV2 and TRBJ1-4; 9 positions agree with TRBD1. The CDR3 here is CASSPRTVGQGLFF. The DNA for the CDR3 is TGTGCCAGCAGTCCGAGGACCGTGGGACAGGGACTGTTTTTT.